These T cell receptor beta chains were read from a single sample in a study of blood T cell repertoires in COVID-19. Clones were read by immunoSEQ multiplex PCR, and TCRdb kept only the in-frame ones, dropping some. The table lists 150,000 to 200,000 clones, 90% of them singletons. Sequencing input: peripheral blood. These receptors all come from a man aged 50 to 59 with acute or convalescent COVID-19. Each CDR3 is given with its conserved first and last residue. Fields, in order: J gene, D gene, clone size, V gene, CDR3 DNA, CDR3 protein. D genes are given only for firm matches. Only part of the rows carry a size: once, few, many, or a class if the clone is expanded.

J: TRBJ1-1; D: -; size: -; V: TRBV2; DNA: TGTGCCAGCAGTGTGTTCGAGGGGAACACTGAAGCTTTCTTT; CDR3: CASSVFEGNTEAFF
J: TRBJ2-3; D: -; size: -; V: TRBV29-1; DNA: TGCAGCGTTGCTATTACGGGAGAGACAGATACGCAGTATTTT; CDR3: CSVAITGETDTQYF
J: TRBJ2-3; D: -; size: -; V: TRBV10-3; DNA: TGTGCCATCAGTGGCGACGTCAACAGGGCGCAGTATTTT; CDR3: CAISGDVNRAQYF
J: TRBJ2-7; D: -; size: few; V: TRBV19; DNA: TGTGCCAGTAGTATCAGGGGCGGGTACGAGCAGTACTTC; CDR3: CASSIRGGYEQYF
J: TRBJ1-2; D: TRBD1; size: few; V: TRBV6-1; DNA: TGTGCCAGCAGTGCGCTACAGGGGGCCTTTGACTATGGCTACACCTTC; CDR3: CASSALQGAFDYGYTF
J: TRBJ2-3; D: -; size: -; V: TRBV29-1; DNA: TGCAGCGTCGGGCCTCTGGACTTTACGCAGTATTTT; CDR3: CSVGPLDFTQYF
J: TRBJ2-5; D: TRBD1; size: -; V: TRBV7-6; DNA: TGTGCCAGCAGCCCCCTGGCAGGGGGTCAAGAGACCCAGTACTTC; CDR3: CASSPLAGGQETQYF
J: TRBJ2-7; D: -; size: -; V: TRBV6-2/TRBV6-3; DNA: TGTGCCAGCAGTTACGGGACAAACTACGAGCAGTACTTC; CDR3: CASSYGTNYEQYF
J: TRBJ2-7; D: TRBD1; size: once; V: TRBV27; DNA: TGTGCCAGCACCTCACGGACAGGAATGGTCCACGAGCAGTACTTC; CDR3: CASTSRTGMVHEQYF
J: TRBJ1-5; D: -; size: -; V: TRBV5-5; DNA: TGTGCCAGCAGCTTCTACGGGGGGCCCCAGCATTTT; CDR3: CASSFYGGPQHF
J: TRBJ1-2; D: -; size: -; V: TRBV29-1; DNA: TGCAGCGTTGAAGATGGGTACAGGGTTAGATCTGGCTACACCTTC; CDR3: CSVEDGYRVRSGYTF
J: TRBJ1-5; D: -; size: -; V: TRBV7-8; DNA: TGTGCCAGCAGCTACAATAGCAATCAGCCCCAGCATTTT; CDR3: CASSYNSNQPQHF
J: TRBJ1-5; D: TRBD1; size: -; V: TRBV27; DNA: TGTGCCAGCAGCCGGACAGGGGGCAATCAGCCCCAGCATTTT; CDR3: CASSRTGGNQPQHF
J: TRBJ1-3; D: TRBD1; size: -; V: TRBV10-3; DNA: TGTGCCATCAGCCGACAGGGTGATGGAAACACCATATATTTT; CDR3: CAISRQGDGNTIYF
J: TRBJ2-3; D: -; size: once; V: TRBV7-9; DNA: TGTGCCAGCAGCTTGACTAATTGGGATACGCAGTATTTT; CDR3: CASSLTNWDTQYF
J: TRBJ2-5; D: -; size: -; V: TRBV15; DNA: TGTGCCACACAAGGACTCCAAGAGACCCAGTACTTC; CDR3: CATQGLQETQYF
J: TRBJ1-2; D: -; size: -; V: TRBV28; DNA: TGTGCCAGCAGTTTACCGGGGAGAGGCTACACCTTC; CDR3: CASSLPGRGYTF
J: TRBJ2-3; D: -; size: -; V: TRBV28; DNA: TGTGCCAGCAGTCCCCTGGAGGTATCGAGCACAGATACGCAGTATTTT; CDR3: CASSPLEVSSTDTQYF
J: TRBJ2-2; D: TRBD2; size: -; V: TRBV2; DNA: TGTGCCAGCCGACTAGCGGGGTCGAACACCGGGGAGCTGTTTTTT; CDR3: CASRLAGSNTGELFF
J: TRBJ1-2; D: -; size: -; V: TRBV7-3; DNA: TGTGCCACCGCGATTGCAGGCTATGGCTACACCTTC; CDR3: CATAIAGYGYTF
J: TRBJ2-7; D: TRBD1; size: -; V: TRBV5-4; DNA: TGTGCCAGCAGCCGGACAGGGGGCTCGAACGAGCAGTACTTC; CDR3: CASSRTGGSNEQYF
J: TRBJ1-5; D: TRBD1; size: -; V: TRBV28; DNA: TGTGCCAGCAGTAAAAAGACAGGGGGCGGCAATCAGCCCCAGCATTTT; CDR3: CASSKKTGGGNQPQHF
J: TRBJ2-1; D: -; size: -; V: TRBV28; DNA: TGTGCCAGCAGGGGCGCGAGCTCCTACAATGAGCAGTTCTTC; CDR3: CASRGASSYNEQFF
J: TRBJ2-1; D: TRBD2; size: few; V: TRBV28; DNA: TGTGCCAGCAGGTGGGGACTAGCGTACAATGAGCAGTTCTTC; CDR3: CASRWGLAYNEQFF
J: TRBJ2-5; D: TRBD1; size: -; V: TRBV9; DNA: TGTGCCAGCAGCACCGGACAGGGGGGGGAGACCCAGTACTTC; CDR3: CASSTGQGGETQYF
J: TRBJ2-5; D: -; size: -; V: TRBV29-1; DNA: TGCAGCGTTGAAGCCTCAGAGACCCAGTACTTC; CDR3: CSVEASETQYF
J: TRBJ2-1; D: TRBD1; size: -; V: TRBV5-6; DNA: TGTGCCAGCAGCTTACAGGGGGTAATCTACAATGAGCAGTTCTTC; CDR3: CASSLQGVIYNEQFF
J: TRBJ2-5; D: TRBD2; size: -; V: TRBV7-2; DNA: TGTGCCAGCAGCTCCCGGGGCGGGAGAGGCGAGACCCAGTACTTC; CDR3: CASSSRGGRGETQYF
J: TRBJ2-3; D: TRBD1; size: once; V: TRBV5-1; DNA: TGCGCCAGCAGCTACGATCGACAGGGCGGCACAGATACGCAGTATTTT; CDR3: CASSYDRQGGTDTQYF
J: TRBJ2-1; D: TRBD2; size: -; V: TRBV20-1; DNA: TGCAGTGCTAGTGAACTAGCGGGTTACAATGAGCAGTTCTTC; CDR3: CSASELAGYNEQFF
J: TRBJ2-1; D: -; size: -; V: TRBV3-1/TRBV3-2; DNA: TGTGCCAGCAGCCAGGACTTACCCGGGAGATCGCCGTTCTTC; CDR3: CASSQDLPGRSPFF
J: TRBJ1-1; D: TRBD1; size: -; V: TRBV5-8; DNA: TGTGCCAGCAGCCGAGACGACAGGGAAACTGAAGCTTTCTTT; CDR3: CASSRDDRETEAFF
J: TRBJ2-1; D: TRBD1; size: few; V: TRBV11-1; DNA: TGTGCCAGCAGCTTATCGCTGGGACAGGGTCTGAATGAGCAGTTCTTC; CDR3: CASSLSLGQGLNEQFF
J: TRBJ2-5; D: TRBD2; size: once; V: TRBV6-2/TRBV6-3; DNA: TGTGCCAGCAGCGATCCTAGCGGGGGGGCGGAGGAGACCCAGTACTTC; CDR3: CASSDPSGGAEETQYF
J: TRBJ2-1; D: -; size: -; V: TRBV5-6; DNA: TGTGCCAGCAGCCAGACTTGGGATGAGCAGTTCTTC; CDR3: CASSQTWDEQFF
J: TRBJ2-1; D: -; size: -; V: TRBV24-1; DNA: TGTGCCACCGGCGGGGGCTTTGGGGAGCAGTTCTTC; CDR3: CATGGGFGEQFF
J: TRBJ2-3; D: TRBD1; size: -; V: TRBV27; DNA: TGTGCCAGCAGTTTGCGGGACAGGGCCCCAGATACGCAGTATTTT; CDR3: CASSLRDRAPDTQYF
J: TRBJ2-3; D: TRBD1; size: -; V: TRBV7-3; DNA: TGTGCCAGCAGCGCAACAGGGGATCCCGCAGATACGCAGTATTTT; CDR3: CASSATGDPADTQYF
J: TRBJ2-7; D: TRBD1; size: -; V: TRBV6-5; DNA: TGTGCCAGCAGTTATTCGGACAGGGGTGGCTACGAGCAGTACTTC; CDR3: CASSYSDRGGYEQYF
J: TRBJ2-5; D: TRBD1; size: once; V: TRBV24-1; DNA: TGTGCCACCAGTGTTGGGACAGGGTACCAAGAGACCCAGTACTTC; CDR3: CATSVGTGYQETQYF